These 10 T cell receptor beta chains share one sample of origin, sequenced in a study of blood T cell repertoires in COVID-19. Here immunoSEQ multiplex PCR was the method, and the copy in TCRdb shows in-frame clones only, minus some. The sample gives some 64,000 clones, 79% of which show up once; about 6% is in the top ten. Sequencing was carried out using peripheral blood. The receptors come from a woman aged 55-70 years with acute or convalescent COVID-19.

This rearrangement joins TRBV7-2 to TRBJ2-3, with D tentatively TRBD2 (6 bases). Trimming stripped 2 bases from V and 6 bases from J, with 9 bases between. Germline assignment: CDR1 SGHTA and CDR2 FQGNSA. The CDR3 loop spans 13 amino acids. CDR3 bases: TGTGCCAGCAGCTTAAGGCGGGGCGATACGCAGTATTTT. Translation gives CASSLRRGDTQYF.

The V gene is TRBV27, the J gene TRBJ2-6, with TRBD1 identical over 7 bases. The length of the CDR3 is 16 residues. Germline values: CDR1 MNHEY, CDR2 SMNVEV (reference sequence). The V segment lost 5 bases and the J segment 0 bases; nucleotides outside the gene matches: 4. The CDR3 region is CASSTNRGSGANVLTF. The CDR3, as DNA: TGTGCCAGCAGTACCAACAGGGGCTCTGGGGCCAACGTCCTGACTTTC.

This clone was observed a handful of times. The chain recombines TRBV30 with TRBJ2-7; maybe TRBD2 (7 bases). Germline lookup yields CDR1 GTSNPN and CDR2 SVGIG (reference sequence). The ends were cut back, 6 bases at V and 6 bases at J, with 12 bases in the middle. The CDR3 is 11 residues long. CDR3 region: CACVGGAEQYF. CDR3 nucleotides: TGTGCCTGTGTGGGGGGGGCCGAGCAGTACTTC.

The chain recombines TRBV10-3 with TRBJ2-3, with 12 bases fitting TRBD2. The CDR3 is made up of 16 amino acids. V dropped 5 bases and J dropped 3; count of bases not matched to a gene: 6. Germline lookup yields CDR1 ENHRY and CDR2 SYGVKD. CDR3 amino acids: CAISPGTSGRTDTQYF. CDR3 sequence (DNA): TGTGCCATCAGTCCGGGGACTAGCGGGCGGACAGATACGCAGTATTTT.

The CDR3 sequence is CASSLVRTSTDTQYF. Here the CDR3 DNA reads TGTGCCAGCAGCTTGGTGCGGACTAGCACAGATACGCAGTATTTT. The chain couples TRBV5-5 to TRBJ2-3; perhaps TRBD2 as D (5 bases). This CDR3 has 15 amino acids. The V end lost 0 bases, the J end lost 0 bases, and 8 bases lay between the germline ends. From germline, CDR1 is SGHKS and CDR2 YYEKEE (reference sequence).

V usage is TRBV2 and J usage is TRBJ2-3; a weak D match, TRBD1 (6 bases). The CDR3 covers 12 residues. Germline V lookup: CDR1 SNHLY, CDR2 FYNNEI. V lost 11 bases and J 5 bases, leaving 14 bases between the germline ends. CDR3 nucleotides: TGTGCCGGAGCTTCAGGGGAAGATACGCAGTATTTT. The encoded protein is CAGASGEDTQYF.

This clone was observed once. The rearrangement uses TRBV13 and TRBJ2-1, with a weak D call TRBD2 (6 bases). The germline CDR1 and CDR2 sequences are PRHDT and FYEKMQ (reference sequence). The CDR3 is 13 residues long. V was clipped by 1 base and J by 8 bases, with 9 bases between them. The CDR3 DNA sequence: TGTGCCAGCAGCTTAGCGTGGGGGGATGAGCAGTTCTTC. It specifies CASSLAWGDEQFF.

The chain carries TRBV13 and TRBJ1-5, with D unclear. Trimming removed 2 bases at V and 0 bases at J, with 8 bases between. The CDR3 contains 15 residues. The germline V gene encodes CDR1 PRHDT and CDR2 FYEKMQ (reference sequence). The CDR3 protein is CASSLRRNSNQPQHF. The CDR3 region has the DNA TGTGCCAGCAGCTTAAGGAGAAATAGCAATCAGCCCCAGCATTTT.

This chain uses TRBV29-1 with TRBJ2-7; D perhaps matches TRBD1 (6 bases). Germline-derived CDR1 and CDR2 are SQVTM and ANQGSEA. V lost 6 bases, J lost 0 bases, and 9 bases lay in between. The CDR3 length is 12 residues. The CDR3 DNA follows: TGCAGCGTAGCGGACAGCTCCTACGAGCAGTACTTC. Its translation: CSVADSSYEQYF.

The gene calls are TRBV7-9 and TRBJ2-5; D is undetermined. The CDR3 runs to 12 residues. Germline CDR1 and CDR2: SEHNR and FQNEAQ (reference sequence). The V end was cut by 3 bases, the J end by 4 bases, with 6 bases between. The CDR3 sequence is CASSLAPETQYF. The DNA for the CDR3 is TGTGCCAGCAGCTTGGCCCCAGAGACCCAGTACTTC.